These 16 T cell receptor beta chains were sequenced from one sample in a study of beta chain features in type 1 diabetes. Reverse transcription of all isolated RNA meant that expressed TCRB transcripts were sequenced. This table comes from immunoSEQ multiplex PCR, and its TCRdb copy is limited to in-frame clones, with some not included. Altogether 110,000 to 150,000 clones are present, about 9.1% being singletons, with the ten largest covering approximately 0.69%. Sequenced: central memory CD4+ T cells from blood. The receptors shown here come from a middle-aged woman in good health.

This clone came up a few times. V gene TRBV5-8 combines with J gene TRBJ2-7; maybe TRBD1 (6 bases). CDR1 SGHTS and CDR2 YDEGEE come from the germline V gene. The V gene lost 4 bases and the J gene lost 3 bases, with 17 bases spanning the gap. CDR3 length: 15 residues. CDR3 sequence: CASSPPGTRFYEQYF. DNA of the CDR3: TGTGCCAGCAGCCCCCCCGGGACAAGGTTCTACGAGCAGTACTTC. Full variable domain (remainder filled in from reference TRBV5-8 and TRBJ2-7): EAGVTQSPTHLIKTRGQQATLRCSPISGHTSVYWYQQALGLGLQFLLWYDEGEERNRGNFPPRFSGRQFPNYSSELNVNALELEDSALYLCASSPPGTRFYEQYFGPGTRLTVT.

This clone has more than one count but fewer than ten. This chain uses TRBV11-2 with TRBJ2-7; weak D call: TRBD1 (5 bases). The CDR3 has 14 amino acids. Germline loops: CDR1 SGHAT, CDR2 FQNNGV. Trimming cost V 3 bases and J 5 bases, with 14 bases left between them. The CDR3, as DNA: TGTGCCAGCAGCTTTACAGGTTCCCCCCACGAGCAGTACTTC. Its protein product is CASSFTGSPHEQYF.

This clone was detected a few times. The chain combines TRBV9 with TRBJ2-4; TRBD1 is a possible D gene (7 bases). From germline, CDR1 is SGDLS and CDR2 YYNGEE. The CDR3 consists of 15 residues. The ends were cut back, 3 bases at V and 3 bases at J, with 13 bases in the middle. The CDR3: CASSAGAGGKNIQYF. The DNA of the CDR3 is TGTGCCAGCAGCGCGGGGGCAGGGGGCAAAAACATTCAGTACTTC.

The rearrangement joins TRBV19 to TRBJ2-5; a possible D gene is TRBD1 (6 bases). The CDR3 is 15 residues long. Per germline, CDR1 LNHDA and CDR2 SQIVND (reference sequence). Trimming cost V 1 base and J 7 bases, with 16 bases left between them. The CDR3 is CASSIGVQGWGTQYF. CDR3 nucleotides: TGTGCCAGTAGTATAGGGGTACAGGGATGGGGGACCCAGTACTTC.

The chain couples TRBV7-9 to TRBJ2-1, with 9 bases fitting TRBD2. The germline CDR1 and CDR2 sequences are SEHNR and FQNEAQ (reference sequence). With V trimmed by 1 base and J by 7 bases, 5 bases remained unmatched. This CDR3 is 15 amino acids long. The CDR3 loop is CASSLGAGGGNEQFF. For the CDR3, the DNA is TGTGCCAGCAGCTTAGGAGCGGGGGGCGGTAATGAGCAGTTCTTC.

The sample holds a few counts of this clone. V and J are TRBV7-9 and TRBJ2-7; weak D call: TRBD1 (5 bases). V lost 1 base, J lost 3 bases, and 10 bases lay in between. This CDR3 has 14 residues. Germline CDR1 is SEHNR and CDR2 is FQNEAQ (reference sequence). CDR3 residues: CASSLGTGIYEQYF. Written as DNA, the CDR3 is TGTGCCAGCAGCTTAGGCACAGGTATCTACGAGCAGTACTTC.

The chain couples TRBV5-1 to TRBJ2-1; TRBD2 agrees at 14 bases. The V gene end was trimmed by 1 base and the J gene end by 7 bases; junction bases not matched to a gene: 4. The CDR3 sequence is 16 residues long. Germline V CDR1 and CDR2: SGHRS, YFSETQ. The CDR3 region has the DNA TGCGCCAGCAGCTTGTCTGGACTAGCGGGGGGTAATGAGCAGTTCTTC. It translates to CASSLSGLAGGNEQFF.

J is TRBJ1-1 and V is TRBV7-2; 7 bases are shared with TRBD1. Germline V lookup: CDR1 SGHTA, CDR2 FQGNSA. The ends lost 6 bases at V and 2 bases at J; junction bases unmatched: 3. The CDR3 runs to 13 residues. The CDR3 is CASSRDSNTEAFF. DNA for the CDR3: TGTGCCAGCAGTAGGGACAGTAACACTGAAGCTTTCTTT.

This clone turned up a few times. The V gene is TRBV28, the J gene TRBJ2-5; tentative D call: TRBD2 (7 bases). V lost 8 bases and J 1 base, leaving 14 bases between the germline ends. Germline values: CDR1 MDHEN, CDR2 SYDVKM. The CDR3 is 14 residues long. DNA of the CDR3: TGTGCCAGCCGCGGGGGCGGGTCCCAAGAGACCCAGTACTTC. The encoded protein is CASRGGGSQETQYF.

This clone has only a few counts. The chain recombines TRBV27 with TRBJ1-1; D possibly corresponds to TRBD1 (6 bases). This CDR3 is built from 12 residues. CDR1 MNHEY and CDR2 SMNVEV come from the germline V gene (reference sequence). The V gene lost 4 bases and the J gene lost 6 bases, with 9 bases spanning the gap. CDR3: CASSSRGAEAFF. The CDR3 DNA sequence: TGTGCCAGCAGTTCCAGGGGCGCTGAAGCTTTCTTT.

V gene TRBV5-1 combines with J gene TRBJ1-1; TRBD1 matches at 7 bases. The CDR3 loop spans 15 amino acids. With 0 bases clipped from V and 3 bases from J, the junction kept 5 bases outside the gene matches. Germline V gives CDR1 SGHRS, CDR2 YFSETQ. CDR3 DNA sequence: TGCGCCAGCAGCTTGGCCGACAGGGCTGACACTGAAGCTTTCTTT. The encoded protein is CASSLADRADTEAFF. The full variable domain, rest sourced from reference TRBV5-1 and TRBJ1-1, is KAGVTQTPRYLIKTRGQQVTLSCSPISGHRSVSWYQQTPGQGLQFLFEYFSETQRNKGNFPGRFSGRQFSNSRSEMNVSTLELGDSALYLCASSLADRADTEAFFGQGTRLTVV.

In its sample, this clone was seen a few times. The chain uses TRBV4-3 and TRBJ1-1; D is undetermined. Trimming stripped 4 bases from V and 0 bases from J, with 6 bases between. CDR3 length equals 13 residues. Germline CDR1 LGHNA, CDR2 YSLEER. CDR3 nucleotides: TGCGCCAGCAGCCCGGGTATGAACACTGAAGCTTTCTTT. It codes for CASSPGMNTEAFF.

This clone has just a few counts. J is TRBJ2-3 and V is TRBV6-1; D may be TRBD1 (6 bases). CDR3 length: 14 amino acids. V lost 3 bases to trimming and J lost 6 bases, with 13 bases between them. CDR1 MNHNS and CDR2 SASEGT come from the germline V gene. This chain's CDR3 is CASSDRGSPDTQYF. The CDR3 DNA is TGTGCCAGCAGTGACAGGGGATCCCCTGATACGCAGTATTTT.

The V gene is TRBV2, the J gene TRBJ2-7; D is possibly TRBD1 (6 bases). Per the germline V gene, CDR1 is SNHLY and CDR2 is FYNNEI. V lost 8 bases, J lost 5 bases, and 10 bases lay in between. The CDR3 consists of 11 residues. The CDR3 sequence: CASGRQDEQYF. CDR3 sequence (DNA): TGTGCCAGCGGCCGACAGGACGAGCAGTACTTC.

The rearrangement joins TRBV27 to TRBJ2-3, with a weak D call TRBD1 (6 bases). V was clipped by 9 bases and J by 2 bases, with 12 bases between them. From germline, CDR1 is MNHEY and CDR2 SMNVEV (reference sequence). The CDR3 has 13 amino acids. CDR3 residues: CASRQGNTDTQYF. The CDR3 DNA reads as TGTGCCAGTCGTCAGGGGAACACAGATACGCAGTATTTT.

The table lists this clone with a few counts. This chain uses TRBV10-3 with TRBJ1-6; the D gene is possibly TRBD1 (5 bases). CDR3 length: 16 residues. Trimming removed 3 bases from V and 9 bases from J, with 18 bases in between. In germline, CDR1 is ENHRY, CDR2 SYGVKD. CDR3 nucleotides: TGTGCCATCAGTGACGGCTCCGTCAGGGCCGGTTCACCCCTCCACTTT. This sequence encodes CAISDGSVRAGSPLHF.